This TCR beta chain appears in the sequencing data of a study of tumor-infiltrating lymphocytes in primary liver carcinoma (dated 2017 in TCRdb). Study-wide context: Hepatocellular carcinoma (four) or combined HCC and intrahepatic cholangiocarcinoma (one) was present in the five patients, who were three men and two women aged 30 to 69 years. The five patients had tumors staged T1-T3 N0M0, with maximum diameters ranging from roughly 4 to 10 cm. Samples yielded roughly 3.65 to 7.5 million productive TCRbeta reads; read depth did not differ significantly between tissue types. The study combined TCRbeta repertoire sequencing, expression microarrays and whole-exome sequencing across five regions of each liver tumor, with adjacent normal tissue and blood. TCRbeta repertoire sequencing covered some 35 specimens from 5 patients: some 25 tumor regions, 5 adjacent noncancerous liver tissues and 5 peripheral blood samples. Agilent mRNA microarray profiling was performed on the 20 to 25 tumor region samples to relate TCRbeta repertoire diversity to the local molecular phenotype. High reproducibility was observed for the technical replicate repertoires, with mean shared-clone rates approximately 0.9 and correlation coefficients above 0.98. Broad study findings and their caveats: The top 250 clones accounted for a significantly greater share of the repertoire in tumors than in blood (p = 0.039). Because the samples were bulk and unsorted, CD4+ and CD8+ T cell repertoires could not be compared. Only about 7-24% of top clones were present in all five regions of a tumor, suggesting spatial heterogeneity of tumor-infiltrating T cells. Pairs of tumor regions showed greater repertoire overlap (mean roughly 36%) than tumor-adjacent pairs (17%) or tumor-blood pairs (around 15%), which is consistent with antigen-driven expansion. Only a few patients were included in the study, and the authors note that the findings should be validated in a larger study. Only the TCR beta chain was sequenced, which likely underestimates true repertoire diversity because unpaired alpha chains were not captured.

CDR1 SGHAT and CDR2 FQNNGV are derived from the germline V gene. Here V drops 11 bases and J drops 5 bases, and the junction holds 20 bases not matched to any gene. From the cysteine through the phenylalanine, the CDR3 covers 17 amino acids. Only CDR3 DNA remains: 51 bases, in frame from the first base. TCRbeta-specific cDNA was reverse-transcribed from 500 ng total RNA using a constant-region primer and ProtoScript II reverse transcriptase. Construction of the TCRbeta libraries relied on three nested rounds of multiplex PCR, following a slightly modified ARM-PCR procedure. Multiplex TRBV1-TRBV30 forward primers and a Cbeta reverse primer were used in the first two PCR rounds, each of which was run for roughly 10 cycles. A final 25-cycle PCR with Deep VentR polymerase added sample barcodes and Illumina adapters. Before sequencing, amplicons between 200 and 500 bp were purified from gel using a QIAquick gel extraction kit. An Illumina HiSeq 2500 was used to sequence the TCRbeta amplicons with 250-bp paired-end reads. The original methods were these. Quality trimming of reads was performed with Trimmomatic v0.33, and paired reads were merged with FLASH v1.2.11 so that full CDR3 sequences could be recovered. V, D and J germline segments were assigned to the rearranged TCRbeta sequences by MiGEC v1.2.1b. Clonotype statistics and Shannon-Wiener diversity indices were calculated with VDJtools v1.0.0. To reduce sampling bias, subsequent analyses other than the diversity analysis used only the 250 most abundant clonotypes in each sample. TCRdb trimmed public reads at Q25 via fastp, called clones via MiXCR and kept in-frame beta chains. Each entry is one CDR3 protein sequence, shown with its most common DNA and genes. The V and J calls were not made by the authors but by TCRdb's processing. The table for this sample lists roughly 80,000 distinct CDR3 sequences; 60% to 75% of them were counted only once. The ten largest clones represent roughly 21% of the sample.

Total RNA and DNA were co-extracted from 20-30 mg of bulk tissue with the AllPrep DNA/RNA mini kit, without cell sorting. Between late 2015 and March 2016, about five patients in China with histopathologically diagnosed primary liver carcinoma had surgical resection. Patients had chronic HBV infection and were treatment-naive at sampling. Each tumor was sampled at five spatially separated regions: the superior, inferior, left-lateral and right-lateral poles and the tumor centre. Histology showed that every tumor sample contained more than 80% viable tumor cells. Fresh tumor and adjacent tissue pieces were bisected; one half was stored in RNAlater at -80°C, the other sent for histology. Turning to this clonotype: Its binding antigen is unknown. The record has no base qualities; no much larger clone is one base away.

This sequence was found in a man in his forties with primary liver carcinoma and hepatitis B virus infection. Sequencing was performed on liver tumor tissue from sampling region 1. The cell subset or site label here, explained by the study, means: tumor region T1, superior pole. This sequence uses TRBV11-2 and TRBJ2-7, with TRBD1 matching 11 junction bases. The CDR3 amino acid sequence is: CADSSRTGGANRHEQYF. The nucleotide sequence reads as follows: TGTGCCGACAGCTCCCGGACAGGGGGCGCTAATAGACACGAGCAGTACTTC. The full variable domain, with segments outside the CDR3 supplied by the reference TRBV11-2 and TRBJ2-7 proteins, appears as EAGVAQSPRYKIIEKRQSVAFWCNPISGHATLYWYQQILGQGPKLLIQFQNNGVVDDSQLPKDRFSAERLKGVDSTLKIQPAKLEDSAVYLCADSSRTGGANRHEQYFGPGTRLTVT.